This record concerns one TCR beta chain sequence. This sample was included in a study of blood T cell repertoires in COVID-19. On the study more broadly: PBMCs, B-cell-depleted T cells, or T cells provided the cDNA or gDNA that made up the material.

TCRdb keeps only in-frame clones here, not all; method: immunoSEQ multiplex PCR. There are approximately 90,000 clones in the sample; over 65% occur only once, and roughly 53% lies in the top ten. CDR1 is MNHEY and CDR2 is SMNVEV in the germline V gene (reference sequence). CDR3 length equals 14 residues. Deletions cut 5 bases from V and 8 bases from J, with 16 bases between. The J gene is TRBJ2-1, the V gene TRBV27, with a possible D match to TRBD2 (6 bases). Sequencing used peripheral blood. This TCR derives from a human donor in a cohort sampled during active COVID-19. The CDR3 is CASSIRRDGHEQFF. The DNA of the CDR3 is TGTGCCAGCAGTATTCGGCGGGACGGACATGAGCAGTTCTTC.